A single sample gave rise to the 10 T cell receptor beta chains below, sequenced in a study of blood T cell repertoires in COVID-19. TCRdb's copy holds only in-frame clones and misses some; the assay was immunoSEQ multiplex PCR. Among approximately 200,000 clones listed, about 85% were seen once. Sequencing was performed on PBMCs or T cells enriched from blood (not recorded which). The receptors originated from a man aged 30 to 39 who had recovered from COVID-19.

J is TRBJ2-7 and V is TRBV28, with a tentative D call TRBD2 (6 bases). Looked up from germline, CDR1 is MDHEN and CDR2 is SYDVKM. This CDR3 comprises 10 residues. CDR3 coding DNA: TGTGTCGCGGGATCCTACGAGCAGTACTTC. It is translated as CVAGSYEQYF.

This clone was counted a single time. V gene TRBV19 combines with J gene TRBJ2-7, with D possibly TRBD1 on 6 matching bases. CDR1 and CDR2 from the germline V gene are LNHDA and SQIVND (reference sequence). The CDR3 is 15 residues long. V was shortened by 2 bases and J by 1 base, with 12 bases between the two germline ends. In DNA form, the CDR3 reads TGTGCCAGTAGTATAAGGCCAGGGGATTCCTACGAGCAGTACTTC. It specifies CASSIRPGDSYEQYF.

The chain recombines TRBV5-1 with TRBJ2-5; D gene unclear. This CDR3 is 17 amino acids long. Germline CDR1 reads SGHRS; CDR2 reads YFSETQ. With 0 bases removed from V and 5 bases from J, the gap between germline ends came to 20 bases. CDR3 nucleotide sequence: TGCGCCAGCAGCTTGGTAGGCGGTAACAACGTCATGGAGACCCAGTACTTC. It codes for CASSLVGGNNVMETQYF.

The chain employs TRBV28 and TRBJ2-7; 7 bases align to TRBD2. This CDR3 contains 15 residues. Germline trimming cut 7 bases from V and 0 bases from J; bases unmatched to any gene: 9. The germline V gene encodes CDR1 MDHEN and CDR2 SYDVKM. The CDR3, as DNA: TGTGCCAGCACCGGTGGGGGGGTTAGCTCCTACGAGCAGTACTTC. Amino acids: CASTGGGVSSYEQYF. Drawing the rest from reference TRBV28 and TRBJ2-7, the complete variable domain is DVKVTQSSRYLVKRTGEKVFLECVQDMDHENMFWYRQDPGLGLRLIYFSYDVKMKEKGDIPEGYSVSREKKERFSLILESASTNQTSMYLCASTGGGVSSYEQYFGPGTRLTVT.

CDR3 bases: TGTGCCAGCAGCGCGACTAGCGGGGGGGCTTATGAGCAGTTCTTC. Its translation is CASSATSGGAYEQFF. This rearrangement joins TRBV9 to TRBJ2-1; 14 nucleotides match TRBD2. CDR1 is SGDLS, CDR2 YYNGEE, per germline. This CDR3 has 15 amino acids. V lost 3 bases, J lost 8 bases, and 4 bases stayed unmatched.

This chain links TRBV25-1 with TRBJ1-2; D is unclear. Germline V gene data show CDR1 as MGHDK and CDR2 as SYGVNS. The CDR3 sequence is 12 residues long. V was clipped by 6 bases and J by 3 bases, with 8 bases between them. This chain's CDR3 is CASRALYYGYTF. DNA for the CDR3: TGTGCCAGCAGAGCGCTTTACTATGGCTACACCTTC.

The chain recombines TRBV6-5 with TRBJ2-7, with TRBD1 matching over 9 bases. Trimming took 2 bases from V and 2 from J; bases not matched to a gene: 4. Germline CDR1 and CDR2: MNHEY and SVGAGI. This CDR3 comprises 15 residues. In DNA, the CDR3 is TGTGCCAGCAGTTACATGGGACAGGGAGCCTACGAGCAGTACTTC. Translated: CASSYMGQGAYEQYF.

This chain connects TRBV4-2 to TRBJ1-2, with a tentative D call TRBD1 (5 bases). Trimming removed 2 bases at V and 5 bases at J, with 18 bases between. This CDR3 contains 16 residues. The germline V gene encodes CDR1 LGHNA and CDR2 YNFKEQ. The CDR3 DNA reads as TGTGCCAGCAGCCAAAACGAGGACACCGCCGTTTATGGCTACACCTTC. It yields the protein CASSQNEDTAVYGYTF.

The chain recombines TRBV11-2 with TRBJ2-5; 8 nucleotides align to TRBD1. Trimming removed 5 bases from V and 5 bases from J; junction bases left unmatched: 13. In germline, CDR1 is SGHAT, CDR2 FQNNGV. There are 16 residues in the CDR3. The CDR3 region is CASSALNRGLGETQYF. The DNA for the CDR3 is TGTGCCAGCAGCGCTCTCAACAGGGGGTTGGGGGAGACCCAGTACTTC.

CDR3 nucleotides: TGTGCCAGCAGAGATGCAGGGGGCGGGCAGCCCCAGCATTTT. This gives the protein CASRDAGGGQPQHF. The chain carries TRBV27 and TRBJ1-5; TRBD1 matches at 8 bases. J was trimmed by 7 bases and V by 6 bases; bases with no gene match: 8. CDR1 and CDR2 (germline): MNHEY, SMNVEV (reference sequence). The CDR3 sequence is 14 residues long.